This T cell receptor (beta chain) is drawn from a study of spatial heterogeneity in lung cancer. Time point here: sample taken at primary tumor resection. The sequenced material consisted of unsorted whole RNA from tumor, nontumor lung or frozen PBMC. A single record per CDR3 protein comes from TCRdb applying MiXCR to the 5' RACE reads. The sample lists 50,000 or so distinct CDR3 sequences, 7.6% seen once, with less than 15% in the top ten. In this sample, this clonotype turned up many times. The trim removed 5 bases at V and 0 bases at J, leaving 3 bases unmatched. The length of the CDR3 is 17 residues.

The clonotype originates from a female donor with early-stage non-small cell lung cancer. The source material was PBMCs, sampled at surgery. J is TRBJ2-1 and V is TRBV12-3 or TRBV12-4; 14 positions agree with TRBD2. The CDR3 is CASSKGLAGVSYNEQFF. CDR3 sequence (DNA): TGTGCCAGCAGTAAGGGACTAGCGGGGGTCTCCTACAATGAGCAGTTCTTC.